This entry lists 21 T cell receptor beta chains sequenced from one sample in a study of early T cells in non-severe SARS-CoV-2 infection. One entry per CDR3 protein, called by TCRdb with MiXCR from the 5' RACE reads. This table holds around 26,000 distinct CDR3 sequences, almost 4.5% found once. The material sequenced was whole blood. All receptors derive from an adult who was a healthcare worker with PCR-confirmed SARS-CoV-2 infection or an uninfected control (not recorded which).

The sample holds many counts of this clonotype. In DNA form, the CDR3 reads TGTGCCAGCTCAGCTCTGAACACTGAAGCTTTCTTT. Residues: CASSALNTEAFF. V and J are TRBV18 and TRBJ1-1; no clear D. The germline gives CDR1 KGHSH, CDR2 LQKENI. The CDR3 consists of 12 residues. The V and J ends lost 5 bases and 0 bases respectively, with 4 bases between them.

This clonotype was seen many times. V and J are TRBV9 and TRBJ2-7; no firm D call. Germline V gene sequence: CDR1 SGDLS, CDR2 YYNGEE. The CDR3 is 15 residues long. The V end was cut by 0 bases, the J end by 3 bases, with 13 bases between. CDR3 sequence reads: CASSVDPLPFYEQYF. The CDR3 DNA reads as TGTGCCAGCAGCGTAGATCCATTACCATTCTACGAGCAGTACTTC.

This clonotype was seen repeatedly, ten times or more. The J gene is TRBJ2-3, the V gene TRBV3-1, with 12 nucleotides matching TRBD1. V gave up 4 bases and J gave up 1 base; unmatched junction bases: 9. The germline V gene encodes CDR1 LGHDT and CDR2 YNNKEL (reference sequence). The CDR3 loop spans 18 amino acids. CDR3 nucleotide sequence: TGTGCCAGCAGCCCCTGGGACAGGGGGCGAAGAGGCACAGATACGCAGTATTTT. This encodes CASSPWDRGRRGTDTQYF.

This chain connects TRBV12-3 or TRBV12-4 to TRBJ2-7; 7 bases match TRBD1. The CDR3 length is 14 residues. Losses at the gene ends were 6 bases for V and 1 base for J; bases not matched to a gene: 6. In DNA, the CDR3 is TGTGCCAGCAGGGCGGACAGGAGATCCTACGAGCAGTACTTC. The encoded protein is CASRADRRSYEQYF.

This clonotype was picked up many times. The chain uses TRBV5-4 and TRBJ2-7; possible D gene TRBD1, 6 bases. Trimming cost V 3 bases and J 2 bases, with 18 bases left between them. The CDR3 contains 16 residues. Germline V gives CDR1 SGHNT, CDR2 YYREEE (reference sequence). The CDR3 DNA reads TGTGCCAGCAGCTCAACCAGGGGTCTTCAGACCTACGAGCAGTACTTC. Residues: CASSSTRGLQTYEQYF.

This clonotype has at least ten counts. The chain uses TRBV14 and TRBJ1-1; no firm D call. The CDR3 loop spans 14 amino acids. V lost 0 bases, J lost 7 bases, and 12 bases lay in between. CDR1 SGHDN and CDR2 FVKESK come from the germline V gene. The CDR3 region has the DNA TGTGCCAGCAGCCAAGATCTAGGGCAGGATGAAGCTTTCTTT. Translation: CASSQDLGQDEAFF.

There are a few counts of this clonotype. The J gene is TRBJ1-5, the V gene TRBV19; 8 nucleotides align to TRBD1. CDR3 length equals 14 residues. With V trimmed by 6 bases and J by 6 bases, 7 bases remained unmatched. Germline assignment: CDR1 LNHDA and CDR2 SQIVND (reference sequence). CDR3 protein: CASRLTGDVQPQHF. As DNA, the CDR3 is TGTGCCAGTAGATTGACAGGGGACGTTCAGCCCCAGCATTTT. The complete variable domain, with remaining parts taken from reference TRBV19 and TRBJ1-5, reads DGGITQSPKYLFRKEGQNVTLSCEQNLNHDAMYWYRQDPGQGLRLIYYSQIVNDFQKGDIAEGYSVSREKKESFPLTVTSAQKNPTAFYLCASRLTGDVQPQHFGDGTRLSIL.

This clonotype was detected many times. The chain carries TRBV28 and TRBJ2-1; D is undetermined. The V and J ends lost 4 bases and 10 bases respectively, with 17 bases between them. The germline V gene encodes CDR1 MDHEN and CDR2 SYDVKM. This CDR3 is 14 amino acids long. The CDR3 DNA sequence: TGTGCCAGCAGTTCTAAATTAATTTCATGGGAGCAGTTCTTC. Translation: CASSSKLISWEQFF.

V and J are TRBV9 and TRBJ1-2; D gene uncertain. V lost 3 bases and J 3 bases, leaving 9 bases between the germline ends. The CDR3 has 13 residues. The V gene's germline CDR1 is SGDLS and CDR2 YYNGEE. For the CDR3, the DNA is TGTGCCAGCAGCGGAGGCGACTACTATGGCTACACCTTC. Its protein is CASSGGDYYGYTF. The variable domain in full, with the rest retrieved from reference TRBV9 and TRBJ1-2, is DSGVTQTPKHLITATGQRVTLRCSPRSGDLSVYWYQQSLDQGLQFLIQYYNGEERAKGNILERFSAQQFPDLHSELNLSSLELGDSALYFCASSGGDYYGYTFGSGTRLTVV.

This chain connects TRBV5-4 to TRBJ2-1, with 11 bases that match TRBD2. Germline-derived CDR1 and CDR2 are SGHNT and YYREEE (reference sequence). This CDR3 region has 15 residues. Germline trimming cut 6 bases from V and 4 bases from J; bases unmatched to any gene: 6. The CDR3 sequence: CASIPSGGTYNEQFF. DNA of the CDR3: TGTGCCAGCATCCCTAGCGGGGGGACATACAATGAGCAGTTCTTC.

The sample holds many counts of this clonotype. This chain links TRBV11-2 with TRBJ2-2; 7 bases map to TRBD2. The ends lost 4 bases at V and 0 bases at J; junction bases unmatched: 5. This CDR3 has 16 residues. The germline gives CDR1 SGHAT, CDR2 FQNNGV. The DNA for the CDR3 is TGTGCCAGCAGCTCTCGACTAGCAACGAACACCGGGGAGCTGTTTTTT. It encodes CASSSRLATNTGELFF.

This clonotype has a count of ten or more. The genes are TRBV4-1 and TRBJ2-7, with D possibly called TRBD1 or TRBD2 (5 bases each). The CDR3 covers 15 residues. Germline lookup yields CDR1 MGHRA and CDR2 YSYEKL. The V end lost 3 bases, the J end lost 0 bases, and 12 bases lay between the germline ends. The chain's CDR3 is CASSHGDGSSYEQYF. The CDR3 DNA follows: TGCGCCAGCAGCCACGGGGACGGAAGCTCCTACGAGCAGTACTTC.

This clonotype was counted at least ten times. The genes are TRBV28 and TRBJ1-5; D gene uncertain. Germline CDR1 and CDR2: MDHEN and SYDVKM. Trimming cost V 6 bases and J 2 bases, with 8 bases left between them. This CDR3 has 13 amino acids. CDR3 coding DNA: TGTGCCAGCAGACAAGTGGGCAATCAGCCCCAGCATTTT. It yields the protein CASRQVGNQPQHF.

This clonotype has at least ten counts. The chain couples TRBV18 to TRBJ1-5; D unresolved. This CDR3 region has 15 residues. Germline V gene sequence: CDR1 KGHSH, CDR2 LQKENI. Trimming removed 3 bases at V and 9 bases at J, with 18 bases between. In DNA form, the CDR3 reads TGTGCCAGCTCACCCCCGGTTGGCGGTACCCGGCCCCAGCATTTT. Its protein is CASSPPVGGTRPQHF.

In this sample, this clonotype turned up many times. This sequence joins TRBV28 and TRBJ1-1; D is unclear. The germline CDR1 and CDR2 sequences are MDHEN and SYDVKM. The V end lost 7 bases, the J end lost 1 base, and 4 bases lay between the germline ends. The CDR3 length is 11 residues. The CDR3 sequence: CASTGNTEAFF. The DNA of the CDR3 is TGTGCCAGCACGGGGAACACTGAAGCTTTCTTT.

This clonotype was recorded at least ten times. The chain joins TRBV7-9 to TRBJ2-3; 10 nucleotides line up with TRBD2. Per germline, CDR1 SEHNR and CDR2 FQNEAQ (reference sequence). The CDR3 is made up of 17 amino acids. The V and J ends lost 5 bases and 5 bases, in that order; junction bases with no gene match: 13. CDR3 loop: CASSPGRAGGRRDTQYF. The CDR3 bases are TGTGCCAGCAGCCCCGGGAGAGCGGGGGGGCGTAGAGATACGCAGTATTTT.

This clonotype was seen at least ten times. J is TRBJ2-3 and V is TRBV29-1; D is ambiguous. V was shortened by 1 base and J by 2 bases, with 4 bases between the two germline ends. From germline, CDR1 is SQVTM and CDR2 ANQGSEA. This CDR3 is 12 amino acids long. The CDR3 here is CSVEVNTDTQYF. The CDR3 nucleotides read TGCAGCGTTGAAGTCAACACAGATACGCAGTATTTT.

This clonotype appeared many times. The chain uses TRBV20-1 and TRBJ1-2, with D possibly TRBD1 on 5 matching bases. This CDR3 has 12 amino acids. CDR1 is DFQATT and CDR2 is SNEGSKA in the germline V gene (reference sequence). V gave up 4 bases and J gave up 8 bases, with 14 bases separating them. CDR3 region: CSANGGRGGYTF. The CDR3 coding sequence is TGCAGTGCTAATGGCGGGCGGGGCGGCTACACCTTC.

This clonotype was seen a few times. The chain has TRBV7-2 and TRBJ1-1; no reliable D call. Germline CDR1 and CDR2: SGHTA and FQGNSA. CDR3 size: 15 residues. Trimming left V 1 base short and J 1 base short, with 10 bases between. For the CDR3, the DNA is TGTGCCAGCAGCTTAGGGGCAGGCCCGAACACTGAAGCTTTCTTT. Amino acid sequence: CASSLGAGPNTEAFF.

This clonotype was recorded many times. This sequence joins TRBV7-9 and TRBJ1-1; unclear D gene. V lost 2 bases, J lost 2 bases, and 3 bases lay in between. Germline CDR1 and CDR2: SEHNR and FQNEAQ (reference sequence). The CDR3 runs to 12 residues. CDR3 in amino acids: CASSLTNTEAFF. In nucleotides, the CDR3 is TGTGCCAGCAGCTTAACTAACACTGAAGCTTTCTTT. The full variable domain, completed using reference TRBV7-9 and TRBJ1-1, is DTGVSQNPRHKITKRGQNVTFRCDPISEHNRLYWYRQTLGQGPEFLTYFQNEAQLEKSRLLSDRFSAERPKGSFSTLEIQRTEQGDSAMYLCASSLTNTEAFFGQGTRLTVV.

This clonotype occurred many times. This sequence joins TRBV5-6 and TRBJ2-1; 10 bases match TRBD1. Germline CDR1 is SGHDT and CDR2 is YYEEEE. The V and J ends lost 5 bases and 7 bases, in that order; junction bases with no gene match: 3. The CDR3 loop spans 13 amino acids. DNA for the CDR3: TGTGCCAGCAGTAGGACAGGGGGGAATGAGCAGTTCTTC. Residues: CASSRTGGNEQFF.